A single TCR beta chain is shown here with its context. Its antigen is still unknown. The listed genes are named as in mouse. The missing CDR3 end, 1 residue past where the read stops, is filled in from the germline J gene. The data originate from a study of tissue T cells after allogeneic stem cell transplantation. Study-level findings and limits: Motif-based clustering found tissue-specific repertoire signatures shared across patients, though few clones were shared. Some tissue clones might be persisting host cells; their alloreactivity or antigen specificity was not determined. Tissue-detected TCR repertoire was only partly captured by blood and spleen T cells.

V gave up 3 bases and J gave up 6 bases, with 7 bases separating them. The CDR3 consists of 12 residues. The V gene's germline CDR1 is NNHNN and CDR2 SYGAGS (reference sequence). The repertoire was sequenced with immunoSEQ multiplex PCR; TCRdb's copy has only in-frame clones and lacks some. The sample includes about 17,000 clones, about 70% of them seen just once. Material: spleen. This chain links TRBV13-2 with TRBJ2-1; D is uncertain. The clonotype was recovered from a female BALB/c mouse in good health. The MHC haplotype of the strain is H2-d. The chain's CDR3 is CASGGRGAEQFF. The sequenced part of the CDR3 DNA is TGTGCCAGCGGTGGCCGGGGTGCTGAGCAGTTC.